The subject of this entry is one T cell receptor (beta chain). The antigen remains unidentified. This record belongs to a study of OX40 agonist ivuxolimab in advanced cancers. Study as a whole: Dose-escalation subjects each had hepatocellular carcinoma, melanoma, renal cell or head and neck cancer.

This table comes from immunoSEQ multiplex PCR, and its TCRdb copy is limited to in-frame clones, with some not included. The sample records about 64,000 clones, about 85% being singletons. The CDR3 runs to 14 residues. Germline CDR1 is SGHRS and CDR2 is YFSETQ. V gave up 0 bases and J gave up 6 bases, with 10 bases separating them. The study, taken as a whole, reports: The 0.1-3.0 mg/kg partial responders had among the lowest clonal expansion. At doses 0.1 to 3.0 mg/kg, CD4+ and CD8+ clones expanded.

The clonotype was recovered from an adult with an advanced solid tumor such as melanoma, head and neck, liver or kidney cancer. The source material was CD4+ or CD8+ T cells sorted from blood, sampled in a trial of the OX40 agonist ivuxolimab. The chain employs TRBV5-1 and TRBJ2-1; D perhaps matches TRBD1 (5 bases). The CDR3 reads CASSLEVTGNEQFF. The CDR3, as DNA: TGCGCCAGCAGCTTGGAGGTAACAGGCAATGAGCAGTTCTTC.